This T cell receptor beta chain is from a study of T cells in Graves' hyperthyroidism and ophthalmopathy. Exclusion criteria comprised uncontrolled infection, other autoimmune disease, pregnancy or lactation. The authors took PBMCs from over 8.5 ml fresh peripheral blood. General study results and limits: A model of 13 V-J pairs discriminated ophthalmopathy from stable hyperthyroidism.

Losses at the gene ends were 1 base for V and 0 bases for J; bases not matched to a gene: 9. From germline, CDR1 is DFQATT and CDR2 SNEGSKA (reference sequence). CDR3 length: 18 residues. Authors of the study amplified TCR beta CDR3 regions from RNA transcripts. The study used the HTBI primer set for a first-round RT-PCR of the TCR CDR3. Via MiXCR, TCRdb re-called the multiplex PCR reads, giving one row per CDR3 protein. Of under 400,000 distinct CDR3 sequences listed, 11% to 15% are singletons. Comments on this clonotype: Its antigen is as yet unknown.

Sequences were obtained from blood. The genes are TRBV20-1 and TRBJ2-1; 10 bases map to TRBD2. This receptor was obtained from a woman aged 60 to 75 with Graves' hyperthyroidism. The CDR3 nucleotides read TGCAGTGCTAGAGGTTATGCTAGCGGGAGCATCTCCTACAATGAGCAGTTCTTC. Translating it yields CSARGYASGSISYNEQFF.